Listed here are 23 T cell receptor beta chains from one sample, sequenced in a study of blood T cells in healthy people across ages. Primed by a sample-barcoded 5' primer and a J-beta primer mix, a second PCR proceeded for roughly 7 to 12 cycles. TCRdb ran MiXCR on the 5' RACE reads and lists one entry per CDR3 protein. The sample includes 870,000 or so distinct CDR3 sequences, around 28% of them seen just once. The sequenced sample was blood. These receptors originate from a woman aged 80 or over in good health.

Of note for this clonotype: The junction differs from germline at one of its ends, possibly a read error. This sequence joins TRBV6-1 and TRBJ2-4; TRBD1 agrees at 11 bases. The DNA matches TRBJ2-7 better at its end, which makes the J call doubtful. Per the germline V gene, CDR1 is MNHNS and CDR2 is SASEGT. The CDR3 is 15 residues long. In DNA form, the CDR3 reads TGTGCCGGCAGTACCGGGACAGGGGGTACCTACGAGCAGTACTTC. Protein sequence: CAGSTGTGGTYEQYF.

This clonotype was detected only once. CDR3 residues: CASSLARLGPTRTGNTIYF. The CDR3 nucleotides read TGTGCCAGCAGCTTAGCCCGTCTTGGCCCAACCCGGACGGGAAACACCATATATTTT. The rearrangement uses TRBV7-9 and TRBJ1-3, with D unclear. There are 19 residues in the CDR3. V was shortened by 0 bases and J by 4 bases, with 22 bases between the two germline ends. Germline loops: CDR1 SEHNR, CDR2 FQNEAQ (reference sequence).

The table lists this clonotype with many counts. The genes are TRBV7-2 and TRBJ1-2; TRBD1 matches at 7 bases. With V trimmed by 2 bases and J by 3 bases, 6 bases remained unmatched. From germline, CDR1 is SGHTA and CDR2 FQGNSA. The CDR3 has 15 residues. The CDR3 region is CASSLYRQGDYGYTF. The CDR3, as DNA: TGTGCCAGCAGCTTATATCGACAGGGAGACTATGGCTACACCTTC.

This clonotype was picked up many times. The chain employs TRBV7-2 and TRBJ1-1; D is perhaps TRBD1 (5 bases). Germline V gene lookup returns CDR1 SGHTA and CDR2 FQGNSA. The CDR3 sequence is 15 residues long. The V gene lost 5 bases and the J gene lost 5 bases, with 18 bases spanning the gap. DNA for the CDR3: TGTGCCAGCAGCCACACAGTGGGGGGGGGAACTGAAGCTTTCTTT. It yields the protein CASSHTVGGGTEAFF.

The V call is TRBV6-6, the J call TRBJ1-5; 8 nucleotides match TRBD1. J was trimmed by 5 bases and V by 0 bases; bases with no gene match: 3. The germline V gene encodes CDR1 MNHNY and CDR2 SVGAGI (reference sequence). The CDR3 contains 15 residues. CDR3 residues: CASSYSSQGDQPQHF. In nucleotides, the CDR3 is TGTGCCAGCAGTTACTCTTCACAGGGGGATCAGCCCCAGCATTTT.

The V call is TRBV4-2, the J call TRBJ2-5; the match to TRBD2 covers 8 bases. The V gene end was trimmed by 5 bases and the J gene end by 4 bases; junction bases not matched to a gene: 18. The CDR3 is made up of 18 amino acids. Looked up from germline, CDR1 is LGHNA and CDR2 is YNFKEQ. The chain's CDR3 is CASSSPLVRGGRRETQYF. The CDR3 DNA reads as TGTGCCAGCAGCTCGCCCCTTGTCCGGGGGGGGAGGCGAGAGACCCAGTACTTC.

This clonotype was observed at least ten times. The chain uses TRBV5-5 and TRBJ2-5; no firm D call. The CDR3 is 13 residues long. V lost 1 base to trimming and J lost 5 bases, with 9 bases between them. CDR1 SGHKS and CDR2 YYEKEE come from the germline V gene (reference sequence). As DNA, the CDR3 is TGTGCCAGCAGCTTGCTAGTCCTGGAGACCCAGTACTTC. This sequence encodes CASSLLVLETQYF.

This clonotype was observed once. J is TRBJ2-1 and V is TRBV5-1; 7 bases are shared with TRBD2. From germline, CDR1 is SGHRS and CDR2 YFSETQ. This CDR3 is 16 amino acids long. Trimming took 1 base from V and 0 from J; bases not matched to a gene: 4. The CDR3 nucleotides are TGCGCCAGCAGCTTGCGGGGGGAAAGCTCCTACAATGAGCAGTTCTTC. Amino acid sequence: CASSLRGESSYNEQFF.

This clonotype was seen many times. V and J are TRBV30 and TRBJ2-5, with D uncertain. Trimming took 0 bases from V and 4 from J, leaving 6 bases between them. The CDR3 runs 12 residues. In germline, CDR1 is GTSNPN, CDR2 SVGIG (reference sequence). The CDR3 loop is CAWSVTGETQYF. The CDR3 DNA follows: TGTGCCTGGAGTGTAACCGGAGAGACCCAGTACTTC.

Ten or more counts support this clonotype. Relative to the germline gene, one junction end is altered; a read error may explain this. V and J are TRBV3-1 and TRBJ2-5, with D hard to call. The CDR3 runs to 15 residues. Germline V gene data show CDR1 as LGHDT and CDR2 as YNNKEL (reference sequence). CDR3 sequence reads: CASSSRGTLQKTQYF. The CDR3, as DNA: TGTGCCAGCAGCAGCCGTGGAACCCTCCAAAAGACCCAGTACTTC.

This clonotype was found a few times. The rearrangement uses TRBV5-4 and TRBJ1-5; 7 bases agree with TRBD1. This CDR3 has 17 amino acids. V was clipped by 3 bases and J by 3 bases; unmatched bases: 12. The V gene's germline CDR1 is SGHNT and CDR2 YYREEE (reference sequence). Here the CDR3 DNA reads TGTGCCAGCAGCTCGGGAGGGGGGAGGGGGCACAATCAGCCCCAGCATTTT. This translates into CASSSGGGRGHNQPQHF.

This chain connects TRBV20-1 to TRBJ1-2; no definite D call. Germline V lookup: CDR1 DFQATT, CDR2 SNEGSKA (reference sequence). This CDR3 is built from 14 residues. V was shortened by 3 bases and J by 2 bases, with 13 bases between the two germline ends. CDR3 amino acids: CSASGSRPNYGYTF. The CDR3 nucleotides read TGCAGTGCTAGCGGGTCTAGGCCCAACTATGGCTACACCTTC.

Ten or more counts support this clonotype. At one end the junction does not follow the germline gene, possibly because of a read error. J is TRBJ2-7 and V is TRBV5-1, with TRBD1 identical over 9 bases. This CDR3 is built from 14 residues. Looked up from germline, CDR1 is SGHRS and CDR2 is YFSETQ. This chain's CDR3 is CASTSGQGSYEQYF. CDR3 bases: TGTGCCAGTACCTCGGGACAGGGCTCCTACGAGCAGTACTTC.

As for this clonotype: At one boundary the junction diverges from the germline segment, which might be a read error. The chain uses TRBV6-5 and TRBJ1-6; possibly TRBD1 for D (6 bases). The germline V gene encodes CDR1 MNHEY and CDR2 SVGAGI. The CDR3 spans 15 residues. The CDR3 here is CASRSSGVSPSPLHF. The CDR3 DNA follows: TGTGCCAGCAGGTCATCAGGGGTATCCCCTTCACCCCTCCATTTT.

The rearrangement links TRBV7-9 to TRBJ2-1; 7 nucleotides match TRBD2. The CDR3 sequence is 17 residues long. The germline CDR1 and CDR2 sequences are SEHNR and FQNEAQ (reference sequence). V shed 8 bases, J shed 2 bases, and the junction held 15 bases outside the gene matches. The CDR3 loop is CASASSLAGGAYNEQFF. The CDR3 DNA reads TGTGCCAGCGCCAGCAGCTTAGCGGGCGGGGCCTACAATGAGCAGTTCTTC.

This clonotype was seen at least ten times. The CDR3 loop reads CASTVLAGGLYNEQFF. The CDR3 DNA sequence: TGTGCCAGCACGGTACTAGCGGGGGGCCTTTACAATGAGCAGTTCTTC. The chain couples TRBV6-1 to TRBJ2-1; 12 nucleotides line up with TRBD2. Losses at the gene ends were 7 bases for V and 4 bases for J; bases not matched to a gene: 8. The CDR3 length is 16 residues. From germline, CDR1 is MNHNS and CDR2 SASEGT.

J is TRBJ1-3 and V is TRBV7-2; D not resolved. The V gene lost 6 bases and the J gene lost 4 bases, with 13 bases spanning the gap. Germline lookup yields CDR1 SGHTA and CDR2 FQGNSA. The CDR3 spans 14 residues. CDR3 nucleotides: TGTGCCAGCAGTCCCGAACGGGTCGGAAACACCATATATTTT. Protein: CASSPERVGNTIYF.

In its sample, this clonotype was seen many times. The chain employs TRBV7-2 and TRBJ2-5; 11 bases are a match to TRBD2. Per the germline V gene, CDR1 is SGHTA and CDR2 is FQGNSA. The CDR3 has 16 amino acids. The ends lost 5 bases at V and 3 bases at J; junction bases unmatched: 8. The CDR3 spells CASSSLAGGPEETQYF. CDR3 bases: TGTGCCAGCAGCAGCTTAGCGGGGGGGCCGGAAGAGACCCAGTACTTC.

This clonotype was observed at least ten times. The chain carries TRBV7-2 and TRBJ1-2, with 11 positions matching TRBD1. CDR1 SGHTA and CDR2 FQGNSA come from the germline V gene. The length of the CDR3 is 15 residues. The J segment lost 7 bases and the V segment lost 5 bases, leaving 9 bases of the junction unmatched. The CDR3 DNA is TGTGCCAGCAGCCAGGTCGGACAGGGGGCTCTTGGCTACACCTTC. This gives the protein CASSQVGQGALGYTF.

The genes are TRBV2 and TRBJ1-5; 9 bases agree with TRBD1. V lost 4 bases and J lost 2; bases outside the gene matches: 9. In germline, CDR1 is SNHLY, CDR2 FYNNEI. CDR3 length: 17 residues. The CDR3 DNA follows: TGTGCCAGCAGTGTCGTGACAGGGGGACGGGGCAATCAGCCCCAGCATTTT. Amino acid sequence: CASSVVTGGRGNQPQHF.

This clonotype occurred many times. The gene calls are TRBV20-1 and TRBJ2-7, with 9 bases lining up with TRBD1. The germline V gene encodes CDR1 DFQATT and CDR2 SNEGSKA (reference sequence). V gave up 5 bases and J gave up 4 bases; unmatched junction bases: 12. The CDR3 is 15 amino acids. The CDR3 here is CSARRPPGQGYEQYF. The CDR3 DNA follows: TGCAGTGCTCGCCGCCCTCCGGGACAGGGTTACGAGCAGTACTTC.

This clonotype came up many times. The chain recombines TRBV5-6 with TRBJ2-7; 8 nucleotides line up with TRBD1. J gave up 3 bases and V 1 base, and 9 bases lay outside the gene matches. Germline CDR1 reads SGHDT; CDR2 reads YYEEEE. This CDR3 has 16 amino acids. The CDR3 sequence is CASSLSSGGVDYEQYF. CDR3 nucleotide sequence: TGTGCCAGCAGCTTGAGTTCAGGGGGCGTGGACTACGAGCAGTACTTC.

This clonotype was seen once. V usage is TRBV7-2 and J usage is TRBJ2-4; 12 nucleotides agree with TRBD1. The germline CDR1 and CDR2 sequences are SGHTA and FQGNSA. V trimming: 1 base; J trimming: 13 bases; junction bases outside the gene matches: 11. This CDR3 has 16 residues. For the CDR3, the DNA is TGTGCCAGCAGCTTAGGATGGGGACAGGGGGCAGAAGAGCAGTACTTC. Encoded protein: CASSLGWGQGAEEQYF. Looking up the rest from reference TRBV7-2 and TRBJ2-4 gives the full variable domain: GAGVSQSPSNKVTEKGKDVELRCDPISGHTALYWYRQSLGQGLEFLIYFQGNSAPDKSGLPSDRFSAERTGGSVSTLTIQRTQQEDSAVYLCASSLGWGQGAEEQYFGAGTRLSVL.